Following are 13 T cell receptor beta chains from one sample sequenced in a study of T-cell reconstitution after alpha-beta-depleted transplantation in children. Construction of the TCRbeta library involved unique molecular identifiers. A single record per CDR3 protein comes from TCRdb applying MiXCR to the PCR reads. This table has about 58,000 distinct CDR3 sequences, about 40% appearing once. The sample in question was PBMCs, mostly from graft donor cells, obtained 360 days after TCRalphabeta/CD19-depleted stem cell transplant. Every receptor here comes from a male patient younger than 18 who had a stem cell transplant for acute lymphoblastic leukemia, so the T cells may come from the graft donor.

In its sample, this clonotype was seen a few times. CDR3 amino acids: CSARAGTSGGRSYEQYF. The CDR3 DNA reads as TGCAGTGCTAGAGCAGGGACTAGCGGGGGCCGATCCTACGAGCAGTACTTC. This chain links TRBV20-1 with TRBJ2-7, with TRBD2 matching over 14 bases. The CDR3 is 17 residues long. V shed 1 base, J shed 1 base, and the junction held 6 bases outside the gene matches. CDR1 is DFQATT, CDR2 SNEGSKA, per germline (reference sequence).

The chain has TRBV10-3 and TRBJ1-1, with 9 bases fitting TRBD1. Germline V gene sequence: CDR1 ENHRY, CDR2 SYGVKD. The CDR3 extends over 16 amino acids. With V trimmed by 6 bases and J by 0 bases, 8 bases remained unmatched. This chain's CDR3 is CAISHRDRDLNTEAFF. Written as DNA, the CDR3 is TGTGCCATCAGCCACCGGGACAGGGATCTGAACACTGAAGCTTTCTTT.

The chain uses TRBV7-9 and TRBJ2-7; D is unresolved. Germline loops: CDR1 SEHNR, CDR2 FQNEAQ (reference sequence). V was shortened by 5 bases and J by 4 bases, with 12 bases between the two germline ends. The CDR3 runs to 13 residues. The CDR3 nucleotides are TGTGCCAGCAGCACGAGGACCGGTTACGAGCAGTACTTC. Protein: CASSTRTGYEQYF.

V gene TRBV12-3 or TRBV12-4 combines with J gene TRBJ2-1; tentatively, D is TRBD1 (5 bases). Trimming stripped 3 bases from V and 7 bases from J, with 16 bases between. The CDR3 spans 15 residues. The CDR3 here is CASSFTGRRANEQFF. Written as DNA, the CDR3 is TGTGCCAGCAGTTTCACAGGAAGAAGGGCTAATGAGCAGTTCTTC.

This clonotype appeared a few times. This chain's CDR3 is CASTSSGASKAFF. The DNA for the CDR3 is TGTGCCAGCACCTCCTCAGGGGCCAGTAAAGCTTTCTTT. The rearrangement joins TRBV12-3 or TRBV12-4 to TRBJ1-1, with a possible D match to TRBD1 (6 bases). The CDR3 runs to 13 residues. Trimming stripped 7 bases from V and 9 bases from J, with 18 bases between.

This clonotype was detected only a few times. This chain uses TRBV4-3 with TRBJ2-2; a weak D match, TRBD1 (6 bases). The germline V and J ends were trimmed by 0 bases and 2 bases, with 16 bases remaining between them. Germline V gene data show CDR1 as LGHNA and CDR2 as YSLEER. The CDR3 has 18 amino acids. As DNA, the CDR3 is TGCGCCAGCAGCCAAGATAGGGGGTCCTTCCTAAACACCGGGGAGCTGTTTTTT. It codes for CASSQDRGSFLNTGELFF.

This clonotype was counted a single time. The chain recombines TRBV4-1 with TRBJ1-1, with TRBD1 identical over 7 bases. J gave up 5 bases and V 1 base, and 16 bases lay outside the gene matches. The germline V gene has CDR1 MGHRA and CDR2 YSYEKL. The CDR3 length is 18 residues. CDR3 nucleotides: TGCGCCAGCAGCCAAGGGGGGGGGACAGATTTAATAGGGACTGAAGCTTTCTTT. Translated, it gives CASSQGGGTDLIGTEAFF.

The count of this clonotype is one. The V and J genes are TRBV29-1 and TRBJ2-7; the D is unclear. The germline V and J ends were trimmed by 4 bases and 2 bases, with 12 bases remaining between them. The CDR3 length is 13 residues. The germline V gene encodes CDR1 SQVTM and CDR2 ANQGSEA. CDR3 DNA: TGCAGCGTTGGGCAAGGAAACACCTACGAGCAGTACTTC. Amino acid sequence: CSVGQGNTYEQYF.

V gene TRBV5-1 combines with J gene TRBJ2-7; D remains ambiguous. With 7 bases removed from V and 5 bases from J, the gap between germline ends came to 13 bases. Germline CDR1 reads SGHRS; CDR2 reads YFSETQ. This CDR3 is 12 amino acids long. CDR3 loop: CASSPPGHEQYF. In nucleotides, the CDR3 is TGCGCCAGCTCCCCCCCTGGCCACGAGCAGTACTTC.

The V call is TRBV5-1, the J call TRBJ2-3; 7 bases are a match to TRBD1. The V gene's germline CDR1 is SGHRS and CDR2 YFSETQ. V lost 0 bases to trimming and J lost 6 bases; unmatched junction nucleotides: 7. CDR3 size: 15 residues. CDR3 protein: CASSLEGAAGDTQYF. The DNA of the CDR3 is TGCGCCAGCAGCTTGGAGGGGGCAGCCGGGGATACGCAGTATTTT.

This clonotype was observed a few times. The rearrangement uses TRBV6-1 and TRBJ2-3; TRBD2 is a possible D gene (6 bases). The germline V gene encodes CDR1 MNHNS and CDR2 SASEGT. Trimming left V 6 bases short and J 1 base short, with 8 bases between. This CDR3 spans 13 amino acids. CDR3 sequence reads: CASREGGTDTQYF. The CDR3 DNA is TGTGCCAGCAGGGAGGGAGGCACAGATACGCAGTATTTT.

The gene calls are TRBV28 and TRBJ2-5; 8 bases line up with TRBD2. V lost 7 bases to trimming and J lost 6 bases; unmatched junction nucleotides: 10. Germline assignment: CDR1 MDHEN and CDR2 SYDVKM. The CDR3 runs to 14 residues. CDR3 in DNA: TGTGCCAGCATCAAGCGGGGGAGTGGTAAGACCCAGTACTTC. Amino acid sequence: CASIKRGSGKTQYF.

The rearrangement links TRBV7-9 to TRBJ2-1; D gene uncertain. Trimming removed 3 bases at V and 1 base at J, with 7 bases between. Per germline, CDR1 SEHNR and CDR2 FQNEAQ (reference sequence). This CDR3 has 14 residues. CDR3: CASSLVRSYNEQFF. The CDR3 DNA reads as TGTGCCAGCAGCTTGGTCCGGTCCTACAATGAGCAGTTCTTC.